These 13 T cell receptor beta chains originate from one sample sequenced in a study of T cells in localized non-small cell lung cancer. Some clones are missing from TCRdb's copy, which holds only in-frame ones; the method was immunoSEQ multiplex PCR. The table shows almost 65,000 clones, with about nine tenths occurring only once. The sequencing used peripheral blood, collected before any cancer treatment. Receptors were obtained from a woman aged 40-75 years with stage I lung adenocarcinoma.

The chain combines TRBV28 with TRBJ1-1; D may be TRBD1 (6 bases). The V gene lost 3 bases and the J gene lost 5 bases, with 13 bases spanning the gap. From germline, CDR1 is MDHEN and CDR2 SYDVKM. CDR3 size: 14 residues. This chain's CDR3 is CASSFIGRGTEAFF. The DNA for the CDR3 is TGTGCCAGCAGTTTTATTGGCAGGGGAACTGAAGCTTTCTTT.

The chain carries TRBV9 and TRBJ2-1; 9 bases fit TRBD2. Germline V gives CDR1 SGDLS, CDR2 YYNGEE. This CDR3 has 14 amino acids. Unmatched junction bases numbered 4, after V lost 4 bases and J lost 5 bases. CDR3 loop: CASSPRGGNNEQFF. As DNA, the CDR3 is TGTGCCAGCAGCCCGCGGGGGGGCAACAATGAGCAGTTCTTC.

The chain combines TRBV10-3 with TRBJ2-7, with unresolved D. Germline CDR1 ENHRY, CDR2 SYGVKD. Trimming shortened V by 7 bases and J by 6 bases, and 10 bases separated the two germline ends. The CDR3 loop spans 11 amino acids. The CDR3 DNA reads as TGTGCCATCAAAGACCTGGGCGAGCAGTACTTC. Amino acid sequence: CAIKDLGEQYF.

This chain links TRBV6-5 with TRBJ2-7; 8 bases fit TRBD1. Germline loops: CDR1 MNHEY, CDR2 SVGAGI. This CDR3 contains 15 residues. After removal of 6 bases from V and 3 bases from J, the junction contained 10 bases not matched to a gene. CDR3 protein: CASRRRDRPLYEQYF. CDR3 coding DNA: TGTGCCAGCAGACGCCGGGACAGGCCGCTCTACGAGCAGTACTTC.

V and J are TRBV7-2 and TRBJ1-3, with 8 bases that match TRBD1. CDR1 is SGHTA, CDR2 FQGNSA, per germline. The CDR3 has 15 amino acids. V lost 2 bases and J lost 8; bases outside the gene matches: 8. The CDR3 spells CASSLTPDRVDTIYF. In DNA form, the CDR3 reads TGTGCCAGCAGCTTAACCCCGGACAGGGTTGACACCATATATTTT.

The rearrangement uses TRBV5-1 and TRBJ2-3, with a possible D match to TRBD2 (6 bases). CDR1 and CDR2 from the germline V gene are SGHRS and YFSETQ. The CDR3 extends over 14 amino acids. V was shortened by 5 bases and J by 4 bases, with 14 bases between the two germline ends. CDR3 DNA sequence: TGCGCCAGCAGTTCGGGACTTACGGCAGATACGCAGTATTTT. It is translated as CASSSGLTADTQYF. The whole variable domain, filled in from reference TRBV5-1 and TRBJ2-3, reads KAGVTQTPRYLIKTRGQQVTLSCSPISGHRSVSWYQQTPGQGLQFLFEYFSETQRNKGNFPGRFSGRQFSNSRSEMNVSTLELGDSALYLCASSSGLTADTQYFGPGTRLTVL.

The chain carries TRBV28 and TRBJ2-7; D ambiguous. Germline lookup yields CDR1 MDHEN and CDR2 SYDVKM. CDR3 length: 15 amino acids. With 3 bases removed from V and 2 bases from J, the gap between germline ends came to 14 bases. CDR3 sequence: CASSFGQPNPYEQYF. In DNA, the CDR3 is TGTGCCAGCAGTTTCGGTCAGCCTAACCCCTACGAGCAGTACTTC.

Here the CDR3 DNA reads TGTGCCTGGAGTAAAGGTTATCAGCCCCAGCATTTT. Translating it yields CAWSKGYQPQHF. The chain employs TRBV30 and TRBJ1-5; no clear D gene. CDR3 size: 12 residues. V was shortened by 2 bases and J by 5 bases, with 7 bases between the two germline ends. From germline, CDR1 is GTSNPN and CDR2 SVGIG (reference sequence).

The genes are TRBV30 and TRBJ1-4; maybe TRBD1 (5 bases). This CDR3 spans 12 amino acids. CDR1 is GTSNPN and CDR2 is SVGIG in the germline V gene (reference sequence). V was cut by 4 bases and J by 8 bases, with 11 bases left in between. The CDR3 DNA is TGTGCCTGGAACCGACAGAACGAAAAACTGTTTTTT. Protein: CAWNRQNEKLFF.

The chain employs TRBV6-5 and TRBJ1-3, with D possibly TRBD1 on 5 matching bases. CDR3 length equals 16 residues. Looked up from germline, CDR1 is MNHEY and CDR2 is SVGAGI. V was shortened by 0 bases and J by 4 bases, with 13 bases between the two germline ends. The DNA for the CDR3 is TGTGCCAGCAGTTACTCGTACCCAGGGAGCGGAAACACCATATATTTT. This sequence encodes CASSYSYPGSGNTIYF.

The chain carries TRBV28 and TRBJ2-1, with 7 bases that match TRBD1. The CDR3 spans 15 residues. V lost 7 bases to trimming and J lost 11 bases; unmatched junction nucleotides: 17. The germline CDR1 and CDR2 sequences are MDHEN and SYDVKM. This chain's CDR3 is CASNTARQGMGKQFF. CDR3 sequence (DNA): TGTGCCAGCAACACAGCGCGACAGGGAATGGGTAAGCAGTTCTTC. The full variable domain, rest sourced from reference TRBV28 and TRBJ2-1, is DVKVTQSSRYLVKRTGEKVFLECVQDMDHENMFWYRQDPGLGLRLIYFSYDVKMKEKGDIPEGYSVSREKKERFSLILESASTNQTSMYLCASNTARQGMGKQFFGPGTRLTVL.

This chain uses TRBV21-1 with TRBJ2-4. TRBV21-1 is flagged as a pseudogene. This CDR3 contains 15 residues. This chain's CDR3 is CASRLIVLAKNIQYF. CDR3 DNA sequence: TGTGCCAGCAGGCTTATTGTTTTAGCCAAAAACATTCAGTACTTC.

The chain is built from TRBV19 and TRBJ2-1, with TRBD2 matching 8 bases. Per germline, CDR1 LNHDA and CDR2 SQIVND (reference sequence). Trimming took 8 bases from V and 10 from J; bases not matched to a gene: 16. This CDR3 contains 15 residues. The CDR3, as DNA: TGTGCCAGTGCAACCTCCGCCGGACTAGCACTCGAGCAGTTCTTC. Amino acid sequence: CASATSAGLALEQFF.